This T cell receptor beta chain came from a study of shared clonotypes between healthy human individuals. The assay was immunoSEQ multiplex PCR, and TCRdb's table has in-frame clones only and misses some. The table lists about 980,000 clones, over 60% of them singletons, with around 1.5% in the top ten. Study outcomes and limitations: The naive CD4 repertoires of a few donors were compared, and around 5.1% of clonotypes were shared. Rarefaction analysis demonstrated incomplete sorted-subset sequencing notwithstanding large depth.

Points on this clone: Its antigen is not known.

Sequencing was done on a sample of memory CD4+ T cells sorted from blood. As for subset: CD45RA-negative fraction. The TCR was taken from a man aged 18 to 29 in good health.

CDR3 coding DNA: TGTGCCAGCAGCTTGGGACCGAACAACTATGGCTACACCTTC. Protein product: CASSLGPNNYGYTF. V is TRBV11-2 and J is TRBJ1-2; a possible D gene is TRBD1 (5 bases). The CDR3 contains 14 residues. The ends were cut back, 3 bases at V and 2 bases at J, with 10 bases in the middle. Germline loops: CDR1 SGHAT, CDR2 FQNNGV.